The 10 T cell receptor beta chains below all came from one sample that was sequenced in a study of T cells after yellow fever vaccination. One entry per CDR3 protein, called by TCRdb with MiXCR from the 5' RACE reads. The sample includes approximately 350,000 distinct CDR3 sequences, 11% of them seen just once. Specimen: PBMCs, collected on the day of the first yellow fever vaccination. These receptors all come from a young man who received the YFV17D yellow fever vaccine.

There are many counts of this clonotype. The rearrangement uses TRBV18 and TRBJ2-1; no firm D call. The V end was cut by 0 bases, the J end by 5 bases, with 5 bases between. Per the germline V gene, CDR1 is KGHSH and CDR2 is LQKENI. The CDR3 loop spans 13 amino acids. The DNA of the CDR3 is TGTGCCAGCTCACCACCCCAGAACAATGAGCAGTTCTTC. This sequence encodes CASSPPQNNEQFF.

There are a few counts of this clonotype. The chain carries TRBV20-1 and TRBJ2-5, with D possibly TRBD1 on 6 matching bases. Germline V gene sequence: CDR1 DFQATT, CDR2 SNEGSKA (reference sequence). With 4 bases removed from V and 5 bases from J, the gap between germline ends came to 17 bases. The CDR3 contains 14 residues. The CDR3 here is CSATNRVTRETQYF. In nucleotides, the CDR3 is TGCAGTGCTACCAACAGGGTCACTCGGGAGACCCAGTACTTC.

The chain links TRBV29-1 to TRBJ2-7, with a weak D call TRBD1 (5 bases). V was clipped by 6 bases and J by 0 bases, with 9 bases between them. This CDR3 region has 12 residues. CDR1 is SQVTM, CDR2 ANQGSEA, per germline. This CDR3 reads CSVRQSSYEQYF. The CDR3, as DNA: TGCAGCGTACGACAGAGCTCCTACGAGCAGTACTTC.

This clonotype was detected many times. The CDR3 DNA follows: TGTGCCAGCAGCTTATCGACAGGGAAATACAATGAGCAGTTCTTC. Translation gives CASSLSTGKYNEQFF. The rearrangement joins TRBV11-2 to TRBJ2-1, with TRBD1 matching over 7 bases. CDR3 length: 15 residues. J was trimmed by 4 bases and V by 2 bases; bases with no gene match: 5. Germline V CDR1 and CDR2: SGHAT, FQNNGV.

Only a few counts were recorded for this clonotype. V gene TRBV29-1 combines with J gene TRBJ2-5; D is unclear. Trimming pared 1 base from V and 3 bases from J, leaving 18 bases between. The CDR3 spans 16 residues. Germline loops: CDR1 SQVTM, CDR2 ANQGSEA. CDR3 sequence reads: CSVEGRAERSKETQYF. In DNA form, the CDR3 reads TGCAGCGTTGAAGGAAGGGCGGAGCGCAGTAAAGAGACCCAGTACTTC.

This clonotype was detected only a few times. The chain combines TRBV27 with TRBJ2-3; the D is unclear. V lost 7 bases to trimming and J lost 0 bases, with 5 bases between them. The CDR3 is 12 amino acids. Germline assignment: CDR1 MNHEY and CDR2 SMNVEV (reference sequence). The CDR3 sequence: CASKTSTDTQYF. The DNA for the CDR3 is TGTGCCAGCAAAACTAGCACAGATACGCAGTATTTT.

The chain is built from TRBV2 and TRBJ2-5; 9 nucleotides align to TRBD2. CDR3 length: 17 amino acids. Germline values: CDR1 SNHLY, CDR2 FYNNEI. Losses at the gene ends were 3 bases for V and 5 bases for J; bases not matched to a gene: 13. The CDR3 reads CASSDPLTSGTGETQYF. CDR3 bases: TGTGCCAGCAGTGATCCCCTGACTAGCGGCACCGGGGAGACCCAGTACTTC.

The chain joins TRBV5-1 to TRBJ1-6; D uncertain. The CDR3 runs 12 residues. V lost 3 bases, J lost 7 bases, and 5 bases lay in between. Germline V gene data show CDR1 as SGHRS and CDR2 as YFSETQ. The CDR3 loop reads CASSSENSPLHF. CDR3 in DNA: TGCGCCAGCAGCTCTGAAAATTCACCCCTCCACTTT.

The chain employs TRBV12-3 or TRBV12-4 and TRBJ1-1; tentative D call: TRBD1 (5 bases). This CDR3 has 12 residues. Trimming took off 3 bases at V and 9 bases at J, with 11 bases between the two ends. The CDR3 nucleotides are TGTGCCAGCAGTTTGGGTGGGGGAAAAGCTTTCTTT. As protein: CASSLGGGKAFF.

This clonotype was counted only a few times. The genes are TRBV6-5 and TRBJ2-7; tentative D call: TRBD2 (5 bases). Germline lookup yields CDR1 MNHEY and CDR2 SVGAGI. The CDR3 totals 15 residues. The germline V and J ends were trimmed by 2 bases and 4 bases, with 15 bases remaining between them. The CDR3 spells CASSYRTGYSYEQYV. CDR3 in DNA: TGTGCCAGCAGTTACCGGACTGGCTATTCTTACGAGCAGTACGTC.